Shown below are 4 T cell receptor beta chains from a single sample sequenced in a study of blood T cell repertoires in COVID-19. Measured with immunoSEQ multiplex PCR; TCRdb has only the in-frame clones, and not every one. The sample yields 25,000 to 35,000 clones, more than 80% seen once. Sequencing was performed on peripheral blood. The source of these receptors is an elderly woman with acute or convalescent COVID-19.

The chain couples TRBV5-1 to TRBJ1-2; TRBD1 matches at 12 bases. Germline CDR1 SGHRS, CDR2 YFSETQ. J was trimmed by 7 bases and V by 9 bases; bases with no gene match: 16. The CDR3 runs 16 residues. CDR3 bases: TGCGCCACCTCGTCTTCCGGGACAGGGGGCGCGGGTGGCTACACCTTC. Translating it yields CATSSSGTGGAGGYTF. Complete variable domain (other parts from reference TRBV5-1 and TRBJ1-2): KAGVTQTPRYLIKTRGQQVTLSCSPISGHRSVSWYQQTPGQGLQFLFEYFSETQRNKGNFPGRFSGRQFSNSRSEMNVSTLELGDSALYLCATSSSGTGGAGGYTFGSGTRLTVV.

V and J are TRBV18 and TRBJ1-4; TRBD1 agrees at 7 bases. This CDR3 spans 16 amino acids. V lost 4 bases, J lost 0 bases, and 5 bases stayed unmatched. Germline CDR1 reads KGHSH; CDR2 reads LQKENI. The CDR3, as DNA: TGTGCCAGCTCACAAGACAGGGTCGCAACTAATGAAAAACTGTTTTTT. Protein product: CASSQDRVATNEKLFF.

The V call is TRBV18, the J call TRBJ1-6; D is unresolved. Between the trimmed V and J ends, which lost 2 bases and 8 bases, there was a span of 10 bases. There are 14 residues in the CDR3. Germline V gene sequence: CDR1 KGHSH, CDR2 LQKENI. CDR3 coding DNA: TGTGCCAGCTCACCAAAGCGATTAGATTCACCCCTCCACTTT. It translates to CASSPKRLDSPLHF.

This sequence joins TRBV7-8 and TRBJ1-4, with 8 bases lining up with TRBD1. Germline V gene sequence: CDR1 SGHVS, CDR2 FQNEAQ. The length of the CDR3 is 16 residues. V lost 2 bases and J lost 7; bases outside the gene matches: 9. As DNA, the CDR3 is TGTGCCAGCAGCTTAAGACTTCAGGGGGCCGGTGAAAAACTGTTTTTT. Translation gives CASSLRLQGAGEKLFF.